This T cell receptor (beta chain) was identified during a study of cytomegalovirus exposure and HLA in healthy donors. Overall study results and limits: With DRB1 most and HLA-C fewest, TCR association rates differed between HLA loci in a later analysis. Later analysis demonstrated an association between a missense DCLRE1C variant and TCR beta V- and J-gene trimming. After further analysis at a later stage, 16,951 TCR beta sequences were associated with HLA alleles at 0.05 false discovery rate.

CDR1 and CDR2 from the germline V gene are SNHLY and FYNNEI. V lost 8 bases, J lost 3 bases, and 1 base stayed unmatched. The CDR3 covers 12 residues. Remarks on this clone: The target antigen is unknown.

This cohort consisted of healthy bone marrow donors. PCR employed 60 Vbeta and 13 Jbeta primers. TCRdb's table, derived via immunoSEQ multiplex PCR, lists solely in-frame clones and lacks some. This sample has 200,000 or so clones, with around 80% found just once. The clonotype was recovered from a woman aged 18-30 years in good health and CMV-seropositive. The gene calls are TRBV2 and TRBJ2-3, with 8 bases lining up with TRBD2. Sequencing was carried out using PBMCs. The CDR3 bases are TGTGCCAGCGGCGGGGGGACAGATACGCAGTATTTT. It yields the protein CASGGGTDTQYF.